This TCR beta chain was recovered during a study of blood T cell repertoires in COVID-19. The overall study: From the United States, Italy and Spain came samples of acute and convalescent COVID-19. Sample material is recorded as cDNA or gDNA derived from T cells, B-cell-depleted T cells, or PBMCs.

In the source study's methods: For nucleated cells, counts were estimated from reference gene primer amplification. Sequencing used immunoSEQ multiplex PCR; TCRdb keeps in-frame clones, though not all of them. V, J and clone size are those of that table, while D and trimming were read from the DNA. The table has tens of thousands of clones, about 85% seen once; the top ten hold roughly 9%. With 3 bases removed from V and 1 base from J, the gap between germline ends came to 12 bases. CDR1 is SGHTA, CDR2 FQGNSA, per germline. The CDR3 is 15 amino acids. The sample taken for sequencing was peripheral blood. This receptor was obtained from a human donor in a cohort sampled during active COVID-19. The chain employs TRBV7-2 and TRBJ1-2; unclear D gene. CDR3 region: CASSFSQALNYGYTF. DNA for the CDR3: TGTGCCAGCAGCTTCAGCCAGGCACTTAACTATGGCTACACCTTC.